This is a list of T cell receptor beta chains from one sample in a study of T cell clones after liver transplantation. Method: immunoSEQ multiplex PCR; TCRdb's copy keeps in-frame clones and lacks some. Seen here are about 71,000 clones, under 90% observed once, and the top ten hold roughly 0.87%. Here the sequenced sample was CD4+ T cells from blood, taken 12 months after liver transplant. Receptors were obtained from a human patient who received a liver transplant. Some of the T cells may derive from the graft donor. Each CDR3 is given with its conserved first and last residue. A D gene is named only where the DNA matches it firmly. Clone size is not always given. Where it is, it says once, few, many or a class for expanded clones.

v_gene,abundance,j_gene,d_gene,CDR3aa,CDR3nt
TRBV7-2,-,TRBJ2-1,-,CASTSGLRKNEQFF,TGTGCCAGCACCTCGGGTCTTCGGAAAAATGAGCAGTTCTTC
TRBV5-1,-,TRBJ2-2,TRBD1,CASTAPGQGASNTGELFF,TGCGCCAGCACCGCGCCGGGACAGGGGGCTTCGAACACCGGGGAGCTGTTTTTT
TRBV7-2,-,TRBJ1-1,TRBD1,CASSPAGQGWTEAFF,TGTGCCAGCAGCCCTGCGGGACAGGGGTGGACTGAAGCTTTCTTT
TRBV18,-,TRBJ1-3,-,CASSPDSPSGNTIYF,TGTGCCAGCTCTCCCGACAGTCCCTCTGGAAACACCATATATTTT
TRBV15,-,TRBJ2-1,-,CATSRDWSVAYNEQFF,TGTGCCACCAGCAGAGATTGGTCGGTAGCCTACAATGAGCAGTTCTTC
TRBV28,-,TRBJ2-7,-,CASTRSSYEQYF,TGTGCCAGCACCAGGAGCTCCTACGAGCAGTACTTC
TRBV2,-,TRBJ2-2,-,CASCGEGKGELFF,TGTGCCAGCTGTGGAGAGGGGAAGGGGGAGCTGTTTTTT
TRBV7-7,-,TRBJ1-3,-,CASSPIDARSGNTIYF,TGTGCTAGCAGCCCGATAGACGCGCGCTCTGGAAACACCATATATTTT
TRBV5-1,-,TRBJ1-3,TRBD1,CASTPNTGEQNTIYF,TGCGCCAGTACTCCCAATACAGGGGAACAGAACACCATATATTTT
TRBV27,-,TRBJ2-3,TRBD2,CASTELGGTDTQYF,TGTGCCAGCACCGAACTCGGGGGGACAGATACGCAGTATTTT
TRBV7-2,-,TRBJ2-7,-,CASSQRGGTTLTYEQYF,TGTGCCAGCAGCCAGAGGGGGGGGACTACCCTTACCTACGAGCAGTACTTC
TRBV2,-,TRBJ1-3,-,CASSDGAHLSGNTIYF,TGTGCCAGCAGTGATGGAGCCCATCTCTCTGGAAACACCATATATTTT
TRBV10-3,-,TRBJ2-1,-,CAISRQANEQFF,TGTGCCATCAGTAGACAAGCCAATGAGCAGTTCTTC
TRBV6-5,-,TRBJ1-2,TRBD1,CASRWDSGVYTF,TGTGCCAGCAGGTGGGACAGCGGGGTCTACACCTTC
TRBV28,-,TRBJ2-7,-,CASSLIGGTSAYEQYF,TGTGCCAGCAGTTTAATTGGGGGAACGTCAGCCTACGAGCAGTACTTC
TRBV7-3,-,TRBJ1-1,-,CASSPTWDMMNTEAFF,TGTGCCAGCAGCCCCACGTGGGATATGATGAACACTGAAGCTTTCTTT
TRBV5-1,-,TRBJ2-2,TRBD2,CASSLYASGRANTGELFF,TGCGCCAGCAGCTTGTACGCTAGCGGGAGAGCTAACACCGGGGAGCTGTTTTTT
TRBV6-1,-,TRBJ2-5,-,CASSEGSGPRRAETQYF,TGTGCCAGCAGCGAAGGGAGCGGGCCCCGCCGGGCGGAGACCCAGTACTTC
TRBV9,once,TRBJ2-1,-,CASNNFEGAGEQFF,TGTGCCAGCAACAACTTTGAGGGGGCGGGGGAGCAGTTCTTC
TRBV27,-,TRBJ1-1,-,CASSLQRGTEAFF,TGTGCCAGCAGTCTACAACGTGGCACTGAAGCTTTCTTT
TRBV12-5,-,TRBJ2-1,TRBD2,CASGLVRSGQGGNEQFF,TGTGCTAGTGGTTTGGTACGTAGCGGGCAAGGTGGGAATGAGCAGTTCTTC
TRBV30,-,TRBJ1-4,TRBD1,CAWRQGTNEKLFF,TGTGCCTGGAGACAGGGGACCAATGAAAAACTGTTTTTT
TRBV11-2,-,TRBJ2-5,-,CASSLDPGTSRTQYF,TGTGCCAGCAGCTTAGATCCGGGTACGTCACGGACCCAGTACTTC
TRBV28,-,TRBJ2-6,-,CASRGRGFGANVLTF,TGTGCCAGCAGGGGGCGCGGATTTGGGGCCAACGTCCTGACTTTC
TRBV25-1,once,TRBJ2-7,TRBD1,CASSAAGQGPYEQYF,TGTGCCAGCAGTGCGGCGGGACAGGGTCCCTACGAGCAGTACTTC